A selection of T cell receptor beta chains follows, all from one sample in a study of T cell responses to AZD1222 COVID-19 vaccine. This table comes from immunoSEQ multiplex PCR, and its TCRdb copy is limited to in-frame clones, with some not included. Among approximately 140,000 clones listed, 80% to 95% were seen once. Sequenced here: peripheral blood, sampled on day 0 of MenACWY control vaccination. The receptors come from an adult in good health. Both conserved end residues are part of each CDR3. A D gene is named only where the DNA matches it firmly. Some rows have no size entry. The others give once, few or many, or a class for an expanded clone.

v_gene,abundance,j_gene,d_gene,CDR3nt,CDR3aa
TRBV28,.,TRBJ1-2,.,TGTGCCAGCAGTTTCAGGGGTGGCTACACCTTC,CASSFRGGYTF
TRBV20-1,.,TRBJ2-1,.,TGCAGTGCTAGTTTAAGGGGGGCTGAGTCCTACAATGAGCAGTTCTTC,CSASLRGAESYNEQFF
TRBV7-3,.,TRBJ2-7,TRBD2,TGTGCCAGCAGCCCTAGCGGGGAACACTACGAGCAGTACTTC,CASSPSGEHYEQYF
TRBV27,once,TRBJ2-2,.,TGTGCCAGCAGTTTTTTCAGACAAGGAGGCACCGGGGAGCTGTTTTTT,CASSFFRQGGTGELFF
TRBV6-1,.,TRBJ1-1,.,TGTGCCAGCAGTGAGAATCAGGCCTACACTGAAGCTTTCTTT,CASSENQAYTEAFF
TRBV27,.,TRBJ1-1,.,TGTGCCAGCAGTTTGTTCGCGCATACTGAAGCTTTCTTT,CASSLFAHTEAFF
TRBV19,.,TRBJ2-3,TRBD2,TGTGCCAGTAGTATAATTAGCGGGGGGGCCACAGATACGCAGTATTTT,CASSIISGGATDTQYF
TRBV11-2,.,TRBJ1-2,TRBD1,TGTGCCAGCAGCAACCCCCGGACAGGGGGTGGCTACACCTTC,CASSNPRTGGGYTF
TRBV7-9,.,TRBJ1-5,.,TGTGCCAGCAGCTTTAGCCTCCAGCCCCAGCATTTT,CASSFSLQPQHF
TRBV7-9,.,TRBJ2-5,TRBD2,TGTGCCAGCAGCAGGGGGACTAGCGTCCTACTGACCCAGTACTTC,CASSRGTSVLLTQYF
TRBV19,.,TRBJ2-1,TRBD2,TGTGCCAGTAGTATAGGGACTAGCGGGGTCTATACCAAGTTCTTC,CASSIGTSGVYTKFF
TRBV5-1,.,TRBJ1-2,.,TGCGCCAGCAGCTTTGAAGGGTATGGCTACACCTTC,CASSFEGYGYTF
TRBV3-1/TRBV3-2,.,TRBJ1-2,.,TGTGCCAGCAGCCCCGGGACAATCGGCTACACCTTC,CASSPGTIGYTF
TRBV5-8,.,TRBJ1-5,.,TGTGCCAGCAGCTTCTCGTTTGTAAATCAGCCCCAGCATTTT,CASSFSFVNQPQHF
TRBV10-3,once,TRBJ1-5,.,TGTGCCATCACCCCAGAGGAGGATCAGCCCCAGCATTTT,CAITPEEDQPQHF
TRBV10-2,few,TRBJ2-1,TRBD1,TGCGCCAGCAGTGATACAGGGGCCCCACTCGCCAATGAGCAGTTCTTC,CASSDTGAPLANEQFF
TRBV7-2,.,TRBJ1-6,TRBD1,TGTGCCAGCAGCTTCGACAGGGGCGACAATTCACCCCTCCACTTT,CASSFDRGDNSPLHF
TRBV4-2,.,TRBJ2-7,.,TGTGCCAGCAGCCAACATACCGGGACGAAAATCTACGAGCAGTACTTC,CASSQHTGTKIYEQYF
TRBV29-1,.,TRBJ1-6,.,TGCAGCGTTGGGGAACAGGGAGGAGATTCACCCCTCCACTTT,CSVGEQGGDSPLHF
TRBV19,few,TRBJ1-1,.,TGTGCCAGTAAACCCCATATTGGGATCACTGAAGCTTTCTTT,CASKPHIGITEAFF
TRBV2,.,TRBJ1-2,.,TGTGCCAGCAGTGGGACGGCCGTCCAGACCTATGGCTACACCTTC,CASSGTAVQTYGYTF
TRBV25-1,.,TRBJ1-2,.,TGTGCCAGCAGTGAACCCGGACGGACGGCTTTGGGTGGCTACACCTTC,CASSEPGRTALGGYTF
TRBV9,.,TRBJ1-6,.,TGTGCCAGTCAAGCAGGGGATGGTTCACCCCTCCACTTT,CASQAGDGSPLHF
TRBV18,.,TRBJ1-5,.,TGTGCCAGCTCACCAGGTGGAGGGAACTATCAGCCCCAGCATTTT,CASSPGGGNYQPQHF
TRBV25-1,.,TRBJ1-1,TRBD1,TGTGCCAGCAGTGTGGCCAGGGGGGTAACTGAAGCTTTCTTT,CASSVARGVTEAFF
TRBV7-9,.,TRBJ1-2,.,TGTGCCAGCAGCTTTGGGGCAGGGAGCGGCTACACCTTC,CASSFGAGSGYTF
TRBV4-3,.,TRBJ1-3,.,TGCGCCAGCAGCCAGACTATAGCCGGGACAAGGGAAGGAAACACCATATATTTT,CASSQTIAGTREGNTIYF
TRBV6-5,.,TRBJ1-3,TRBD1,TGTGCCAGCAGTCAGGGGGGCACCATATATTTT,CASSQGGTIYF
TRBV2,.,TRBJ1-2,TRBD1,TGTGCCAGCAGTGAAACCCCGATGACAGGGAACTATGGCTACACCTTC,CASSETPMTGNYGYTF
TRBV19,.,TRBJ2-1,.,TGTGCCAGTAGCGCAGGGTCTTACAATGAGCAGTTCTTC,CASSAGSYNEQFF
TRBV7-9,.,TRBJ1-6,TRBD1,TGTGCCAGCAACGAGGGGGCGCGTAATTCACCCCTCCACTTT,CASNEGARNSPLHF